This T cell receptor beta chain was observed in a study of response to subunit inactivated influenza vaccine. Study conclusions and caveats: Only a handful of new T cells, the authors suggested, are recruited with each seasonal influenza vaccination.

The CDR3 totals 14 residues. V was clipped by 1 base and J by 9 bases, with 16 bases between them. CDR1 SQVTM and CDR2 ANQGSEA come from the germline V gene. Ten or more counts support this clonotype. The antigen remains undetermined. Each CDR3 protein is one row after TCRdb ran MiXCR on the RT-PCR reads. The sample holds approximately 680,000 distinct CDR3 sequences, about 15% seen once. The sequencing here drew on PBMCs from blood, taken 11 to 12 days after vaccination. This TCR derives from a man aged 45-65 years who received an inactivated influenza vaccine. This sequence joins TRBV29-1 and TRBJ2-1; either TRBD1 or TRBD2 may supply D (5 bases each). The DNA of the CDR3 is TGCAGCGTTGAAGGAGGGGTCTGGTTTGGTGAGCAGTTCTTC. It specifies CSVEGGVWFGEQFF.